This TCR beta chain was found in a study of T cell repertoires in cytomegalovirus infection. General study findings and limits: In two of eight donors, the top clonotype was HLA-C-restricted CMV-specific. Totalled public TCR beta family frequency picked out people who carried CMV plus the relevant HLA.

The CDR3 is 15 residues long. J gave up 3 bases and V 0 bases, and 3 bases lay outside the gene matches. Germline values: CDR1 MNHEY, CDR2 SVGEGT. This clonotype occurred a few times. Its antigen is unidentified. TCRdb analysed the reads with MiXCR anew, one entry per CDR3 protein. The sample lists roughly 860,000 distinct CDR3 sequences; approximately 30% were seen once. This receptor was taken from a human donor in good health (CMV status not recorded). Some clones in this sample may be carry-over from other donors' samples. The rearrangement joins TRBV6-2 or TRBV6-3 to TRBJ2-7; 9 nucleotides agree with TRBD1. This specimen consisted of cultured CD8+ T cells from PBMCs, obtained from culture after CMV antigen stimulation. The CDR3 region has the DNA TGTGCCAGCAGTTACTCTGGGACAGGGAACTACGAGCAGTACTTC. This gives the protein CASSYSGTGNYEQYF.